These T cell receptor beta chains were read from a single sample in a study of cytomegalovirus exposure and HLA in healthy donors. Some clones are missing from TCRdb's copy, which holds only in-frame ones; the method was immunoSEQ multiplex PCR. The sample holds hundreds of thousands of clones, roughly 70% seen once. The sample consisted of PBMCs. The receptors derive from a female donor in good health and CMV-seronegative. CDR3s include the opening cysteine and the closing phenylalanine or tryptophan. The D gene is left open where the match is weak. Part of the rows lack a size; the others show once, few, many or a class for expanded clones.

DNA: TGTGCCAGCAGCGAGACTAGCGGGAAAGAGACCCAGTACTTC; CDR3: CASSETSGKETQYF; size: -; D: TRBD2; J: TRBJ2-5; V: TRBV27
DNA: TGTGCCAGCAGTGAAGCGCTTCAGGTTTCAGGCAGAAACACCATATATTTT; CDR3: CASSEALQVSGRNTIYF; size: -; D: -; J: TRBJ1-3; V: TRBV6-1
DNA: TGCGCCAGCAGCTTGGACCAGGGTTTCATCTTTAGCAGCTCCTACGAGCAGTACTTC; CDR3: CASSLDQGFIFSSSYEQYF; size: -; D: -; J: TRBJ2-7; V: TRBV5-1
DNA: TGTGCCAGCAGTTTACCGGGATTTAGTTCCTACGAGCAGTACTTC; CDR3: CASSLPGFSSYEQYF; size: -; D: -; J: TRBJ2-7; V: TRBV28
DNA: TGTGCCAGCAGTTCCGGGACCTACAATGAGCAGTTCTTC; CDR3: CASSSGTYNEQFF; size: -; D: -; J: TRBJ2-1; V: TRBV6-4
DNA: TGTGCCAGCAGTTCCCCGGGACTAGCGGCCGGGGCCTACGAGCAGTACTTC; CDR3: CASSSPGLAAGAYEQYF; size: few; D: TRBD2; J: TRBJ2-7; V: TRBV28
DNA: TGTGCCACCAGCAGACTCGGACAGATACCTTTTAGGGGGACTAATGAAAAACTGTTTTTT; CDR3: CATSRLGQIPFRGTNEKLFF; size: once; D: -; J: TRBJ1-4; V: TRBV15
DNA: TGTGCCACCAGCAGGGAACAGCCAGGGAAGGGGCCTGGCTACACCTTC; CDR3: CATSREQPGKGPGYTF; size: -; D: -; J: TRBJ1-2; V: TRBV15
DNA: TGTTCCAGCAGCCAGGGCATGTGGCGCTACACCTTC; CDR3: CSSSQGMWRYTF; size: once; D: -; J: TRBJ1-2; V: TRBV7-9
DNA: TGTGCCAGCAGCTTGGATCAGGGCCGCACTGAAGCTTTCTTT; CDR3: CASSLDQGRTEAFF; size: -; D: -; J: TRBJ1-1; V: TRBV5-6
DNA: TGCGCCAGCAGCGAAAACTTACAGGCCTCTGGGGCCAACGTCCTGACTTTC; CDR3: CASSENLQASGANVLTF; size: -; D: -; J: TRBJ2-6; V: TRBV5-1
DNA: TGTGCCAGCAGTGACGGGGTCAATCAGCCCCAGCATTTT; CDR3: CASSDGVNQPQHF; size: -; D: -; J: TRBJ1-5; V: TRBV28
DNA: TGTGCCAGCAGCCTTTCCCCGGGGGGGGAGCTGTTTTTT; CDR3: CASSLSPGGELFF; size: -; D: -; J: TRBJ2-2; V: TRBV9
DNA: TGCGCCAGCAGCTTTGAGGGTGCCAGCTCCTACGAGCAGTACTTC; CDR3: CASSFEGASSYEQYF; size: once; D: -; J: TRBJ2-7; V: TRBV5-1
DNA: TGTGCCAGTAGTATATCCTTGGGGACAACTAACACTGAAGCTTTCTTT; CDR3: CASSISLGTTNTEAFF; size: -; D: -; J: TRBJ1-1; V: TRBV19
DNA: TGTGCCAGCAGTTTACAGGGGGCTAGCACAGATACGCAGTATTTT; CDR3: CASSLQGASTDTQYF; size: once; D: TRBD1; J: TRBJ2-3; V: TRBV27
DNA: TGTGCCAGCAGTTTAAGCGGGATCAGGGCAGATACGCAGTATTTT; CDR3: CASSLSGIRADTQYF; size: -; D: TRBD2; J: TRBJ2-3; V: TRBV28
DNA: TGCAGCGTTCTTGCGGAGAAGGATACGCAGTATTTT; CDR3: CSVLAEKDTQYF; size: -; D: -; J: TRBJ2-3; V: TRBV29-1
DNA: TGCGCCAGCAGCTCAAAGGAAGGCGGCAGAACGACCTACGAGCAGTACTTC; CDR3: CASSSKEGGRTTYEQYF; size: few; D: -; J: TRBJ2-7; V: TRBV5-1
DNA: TGTGCCAGCAGCCTAGAGCGGGGACCTGAAGCTTTCTTT; CDR3: CASSLERGPEAFF; size: -; D: -; J: TRBJ1-1; V: TRBV5-6
DNA: TGTGCCAGCAGCTTAGATCCCCGTGCTAACTATGGCTACACCTTC; CDR3: CASSLDPRANYGYTF; size: -; D: -; J: TRBJ1-2; V: TRBV7-9
DNA: TGCGCCAGCAGCTTGGCTGGGGAGGGTGAAAAACTGTTTTTT; CDR3: CASSLAGEGEKLFF; size: -; D: -; J: TRBJ1-4; V: TRBV5-1
DNA: TGCGCCAGCAGTGAAATAGCGGGAGGAAGTACGATGAGGGAACTTCTCTTC; CDR3: CASSEIAGGSTMRELLF; size: -; D: TRBD2; J: TRBJ2-1; V: TRBV10-2
DNA: TGTGCCAGCAGAGAACAGGGGCAGGCTGAAGCTTTCTTT; CDR3: CASREQGQAEAFF; size: once; D: TRBD1; J: TRBJ1-1; V: TRBV27
DNA: TGTGCCAGCAGCTTCGTAGCGGGTCCGTCCTACGAGCAGTACTTC; CDR3: CASSFVAGPSYEQYF; size: -; D: TRBD2; J: TRBJ2-7; V: TRBV11-2
DNA: TGTGCCAGCAGTCGAGCCTATGGCTACACCTTC; CDR3: CASSRAYGYTF; size: -; D: -; J: TRBJ1-2; V: TRBV28
DNA: TGTGCCAGTGGGCCGAGGGACGAGCAGTACTTC; CDR3: CASGPRDEQYF; size: few; D: -; J: TRBJ2-7; V: TRBV19
DNA: TGTGCCAGCAGCGCTCCGGGACAGTGGGGCACTGAAGCTTTCTTT; CDR3: CASSAPGQWGTEAFF; size: -; D: TRBD1; J: TRBJ1-1; V: TRBV6-5
DNA: TGCGCCAGCAGCGAGGGAGACAGGCGCACAGATACGCAGTATTTT; CDR3: CASSEGDRRTDTQYF; size: -; D: -; J: TRBJ2-3; V: TRBV5-1
DNA: TGCAGCGTTGAACTTACCCGTTGGAGCAATGAGCAGTTCTTC; CDR3: CSVELTRWSNEQFF; size: -; D: -; J: TRBJ2-1; V: TRBV29-1
DNA: TGTGCCTGGAGTGTCCCGGACAGGGGAGGCTCCTACGAGCAGTACTTC; CDR3: CAWSVPDRGGSYEQYF; size: -; D: TRBD1; J: TRBJ2-7; V: TRBV30
DNA: TGTGCCTGGAGTGTACGTCGGAGGGAGGTGGGCAGGGTGAACACCGGGGAGCTGTTTTTT; CDR3: CAWSVRRREVGRVNTGELFF; size: -; D: -; J: TRBJ2-2; V: TRBV30
DNA: TGTGCCAGCCTCCTCGACAGGGCTGGAAACACCATATATTTT; CDR3: CASLLDRAGNTIYF; size: -; D: TRBD1; J: TRBJ1-3; V: TRBV28
DNA: TGCGCCAGCAGCCTAGCCTTATTGAACACTGAAGCTTTCTTT; CDR3: CASSLALLNTEAFF; size: -; D: -; J: TRBJ1-1; V: TRBV5-1
DNA: TGTGCCAGCAGGGGACAGGGGATTCCCGGGGAGCTGTTTTTT; CDR3: CASRGQGIPGELFF; size: -; D: TRBD1; J: TRBJ2-2; V: TRBV27
DNA: TGTGCCAGCAGTGCCTCCTCGGAGGGACTAGCGATCCAAGAGACCCAGTACTTC; CDR3: CASSASSEGLAIQETQYF; size: -; D: TRBD2; J: TRBJ2-5; V: TRBV6-1
DNA: TGTGCCAGCAGCACGACGGGGACAGTCTATGGCTACACCTTC; CDR3: CASSTTGTVYGYTF; size: -; D: TRBD1; J: TRBJ1-2; V: TRBV9
DNA: TGTGCTAGTGGTCAAGCAGGGGGACAGGGTTCCTACGAGCAGTACTTC; CDR3: CASGQAGGQGSYEQYF; size: -; D: TRBD1; J: TRBJ2-7; V: TRBV12-5
DNA: TGTGCCAGCAGTGGACTAGCGGGAGCAGATACGCAGTATTTT; CDR3: CASSGLAGADTQYF; size: once; D: TRBD2; J: TRBJ2-3; V: TRBV6-5
DNA: TGTGCCAGCATCCTAGACGGTTTCTCTGGGGCCAACGTCCTGACTTTC; CDR3: CASILDGFSGANVLTF; size: -; D: -; J: TRBJ2-6; V: TRBV9
DNA: TGTGCCAGCAGCCGCCCGACAGCTAACAGCACAGATACGCAGTATTTT; CDR3: CASSRPTANSTDTQYF; size: once; D: -; J: TRBJ2-3; V: TRBV7-9
DNA: TGCAGCGCTCTGGGACAGGGGAATACCTATTACACTGAAGCTTTCTTT; CDR3: CSALGQGNTYYTEAFF; size: once; D: TRBD1; J: TRBJ1-1; V: TRBV29-1
DNA: TGTGCCAGCAGCTTAGACCGTAGACTAGCGGGGGATACGCAGTATTTT; CDR3: CASSLDRRLAGDTQYF; size: -; D: TRBD2; J: TRBJ2-3; V: TRBV11-2
DNA: TGTGCCAGCAGCGTAGTGGGCTTTGAGCAGTTCTTC; CDR3: CASSVVGFEQFF; size: -; D: -; J: TRBJ2-1; V: TRBV9
DNA: TGTGCCAGCAGCTGGGGCGTAGACACTGAAGCTTTCTTT; CDR3: CASSWGVDTEAFF; size: -; D: -; J: TRBJ1-1; V: TRBV7-9
DNA: TGTGCCAGCAGTCCGGGACTAGCGGGAGTCTACGAGCAGTACTTC; CDR3: CASSPGLAGVYEQYF; size: -; D: TRBD2; J: TRBJ2-7; V: TRBV6-1
DNA: TGTGCCAGAAGGACAGTGCGCAATCAGCCCCAGCATTTT; CDR3: CARRTVRNQPQHF; size: -; D: -; J: TRBJ1-5; V: TRBV25-1
DNA: TGCGCCAGTTACCGGGACAGCGCTTCACCCCTCCACTTT; CDR3: CASYRDSASPLHF; size: few; D: TRBD1; J: TRBJ1-6; V: TRBV10-2
DNA: TGTGCCAGCAGCGGAGGGGCGCCTAGGGAGCAGTTCTTC; CDR3: CASSGGAPREQFF; size: -; D: -; J: TRBJ2-1; V: TRBV6-5
DNA: TGTGCCAGCAGCCCCGGGCGGGGAGGGCCCCACGAGCAGTACTTC; CDR3: CASSPGRGGPHEQYF; size: -; D: TRBD2; J: TRBJ2-7; V: TRBV9
DNA: TGTGCCAGCAGCGTAGTAGTAACTAGCGGGAATGAGCAGTTCTTC; CDR3: CASSVVVTSGNEQFF; size: -; D: TRBD2; J: TRBJ2-1; V: TRBV9
DNA: TGTGCCAGCAGCTTTCGCGGGAAAGATACGCAGTATTTT; CDR3: CASSFRGKDTQYF; size: -; D: -; J: TRBJ2-3; V: TRBV5-4
DNA: TGTGCCAGCAGTTACTCACCAGCGGGAGTTAACAATGAGCAGTTCTTC; CDR3: CASSYSPAGVNNEQFF; size: few; D: TRBD2; J: TRBJ2-1; V: TRBV6-5
DNA: TGTGCCAGCAGCTCCTCTCCACCAGGTGACTATGGCTACACCTTC; CDR3: CASSSSPPGDYGYTF; size: -; D: -; J: TRBJ1-2; V: TRBV13
DNA: TGTGCCAGCAGTGAGCTCCCGGGACAGGGTTTTACTGAAGCTTTCTTT; CDR3: CASSELPGQGFTEAFF; size: -; D: TRBD1; J: TRBJ1-1; V: TRBV28
DNA: TGTGCCAGCAGCCAAACGGTGAACACTGAAGCTTTCTTT; CDR3: CASSQTVNTEAFF; size: -; D: -; J: TRBJ1-1; V: TRBV6-4
DNA: TGTGCCAGCAGTGAATTCAATGGCTACACCTTC; CDR3: CASSEFNGYTF; size: once; D: -; J: TRBJ1-2; V: TRBV6-1
DNA: TGCGCCAGCAGCGTAGTCAATGAGCAGTTCTTC; CDR3: CASSVVNEQFF; size: -; D: -; J: TRBJ2-1; V: TRBV5-1
DNA: TGTGCCAGCAGCCGACAGGGGAGCTCCTACGAGCAGTACTTC; CDR3: CASSRQGSSYEQYF; size: -; D: TRBD1; J: TRBJ2-7; V: TRBV5-6